This T cell receptor (beta chain) was identified in a study of regulatory T cells in long-lasting Graves disease. Background on the study: The definition of persistent Graves' disease was over 5 years of antithyroid drugs with positive TSH receptor antibodies.

Documented time point: persistent/refractory GD, antithyroid drugs over 5 years with positive TRAb. PBMCs provided the RNA from which the TCR library was made. The TCR beta library used iRepertoire HTBI primers with Arm-PCR amplification of CDR3. TCRdb independently ran MiXCR on the multiplex PCR reads; one entry per CDR3 protein. The repertoire holds about 660,000 distinct CDR3 sequences, with about 30% as singletons. The CDR3 is 15 amino acids. CDR1 is LGHDT and CDR2 is YNNKEL in the germline V gene (reference sequence). The V and J ends lost 3 bases and 9 bases, in that order; junction bases with no gene match: 5. The study's findings and limits: TCR diversity was lower in persistent Graves' patients than in newly diagnosed ones.

For this clonotype: The antigen remains undetermined.

The TCR was taken from a female donor with Graves disease. Sequencing used peripheral blood mononuclear cells (PBMCs), obtained when the disease was refractory, from a patient treated with antithyroid drugs. The genes are TRBV3-1 and TRBJ1-6; 10 bases fit TRBD1. CDR3 sequence: CASSQSGQGTSPLHF. CDR3 nucleotide sequence: TGTGCCAGCAGCCAGTCGGGACAGGGGACTTCACCCCTCCACTTT.